This T cell receptor (beta chain) stems from a study of regulatory T cells in long-lasting Graves disease. This clonotype was counted many times. Its target is unknown. CDR3-region Arm-PCR and iRepertoire HTBI primers produced the TCR beta libraries. Using its own MiXCR run on the multiplex PCR reads, TCRdb lists one record per CDR3 protein. The sample holds approximately 400,000 distinct CDR3 sequences, roughly a sixth seen once. Deletions cut 4 bases from V and 2 bases from J, with 15 bases between. Germline lookup yields CDR1 SGDLS and CDR2 YYNGEE. This CDR3 is built from 15 residues. The time point denotes: newly diagnosed GD, antithyroid drugs for less than 3 months. PBMC-extracted RNA yielded the TCR library. Overall study results and limits: Relative to newly diagnosed Graves' patients, persistent ones had lower TCR diversity. Persistent disease preferred TRBV28, TRBJ1-2 and TRBJ2-5.

Here the sequenced sample was peripheral blood mononuclear cells (PBMCs), taken at new diagnosis, from a patient treated with antithyroid drugs. The chain uses TRBV9 and TRBJ2-5, with D possibly called TRBD1 or TRBD2 (6 bases each). The TCR originated in a female donor with Graves disease. This CDR3 is CASSHAGGRQETQYF. In DNA form, the CDR3 reads TGTGCCAGCAGCCATGCCGGGGGCCGGCAAGAGACCCAGTACTTC.